This T cell receptor beta chain was captured in a study of blood T cells in healthy people across ages. Whole-study results and caveats: As age increased, TCR beta diversity per million T cells fell in a roughly linear fashion.

V was clipped by 4 bases and J by 5 bases; unmatched bases: 8. The CDR3 is 15 amino acids. Germline CDR1 is LGHNA and CDR2 is YSLEER. The use of a sample-barcoded 5' primer and a J-beta primer mix characterized a second PCR of roughly 7 to 11 cycles. Sequencing of every sample gave 3 million or more CDR3-containing paired-end reads. Using its own MiXCR run on the 5' RACE reads, TCRdb lists one record per CDR3 protein. The sample includes over 950,000 distinct CDR3 sequences, 35% to 40% of them seen just once. Concerning this clonotype: Its antigen is currently unknown.

This clonotype originated in a man between 18 and 35 years old in good health. The sequencing input was blood. This chain uses TRBV4-3 with TRBJ2-1, with TRBD2 matching 7 bases. CDR3 nucleotide sequence: TGCGCCAGCAGCCTGGCTCGGGGGGTAGACAATGAGCAGTTCTTC. Its protein is CASSLARGVDNEQFF.